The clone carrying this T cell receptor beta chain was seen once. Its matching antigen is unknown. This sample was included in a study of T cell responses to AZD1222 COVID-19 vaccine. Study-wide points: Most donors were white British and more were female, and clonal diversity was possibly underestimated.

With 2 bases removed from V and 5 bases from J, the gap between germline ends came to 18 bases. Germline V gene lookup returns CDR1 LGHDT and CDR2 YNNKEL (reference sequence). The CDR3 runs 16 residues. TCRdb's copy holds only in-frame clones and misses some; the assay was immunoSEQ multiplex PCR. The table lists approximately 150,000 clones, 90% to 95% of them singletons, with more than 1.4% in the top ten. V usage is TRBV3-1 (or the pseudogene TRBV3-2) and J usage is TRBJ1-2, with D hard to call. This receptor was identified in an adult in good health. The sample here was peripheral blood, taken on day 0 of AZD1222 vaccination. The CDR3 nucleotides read TGTGCCAGCAGCCAATCCCTATCGGTATTTGGATATGGCTACACCTTC. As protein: CASSQSLSVFGYGYTF.